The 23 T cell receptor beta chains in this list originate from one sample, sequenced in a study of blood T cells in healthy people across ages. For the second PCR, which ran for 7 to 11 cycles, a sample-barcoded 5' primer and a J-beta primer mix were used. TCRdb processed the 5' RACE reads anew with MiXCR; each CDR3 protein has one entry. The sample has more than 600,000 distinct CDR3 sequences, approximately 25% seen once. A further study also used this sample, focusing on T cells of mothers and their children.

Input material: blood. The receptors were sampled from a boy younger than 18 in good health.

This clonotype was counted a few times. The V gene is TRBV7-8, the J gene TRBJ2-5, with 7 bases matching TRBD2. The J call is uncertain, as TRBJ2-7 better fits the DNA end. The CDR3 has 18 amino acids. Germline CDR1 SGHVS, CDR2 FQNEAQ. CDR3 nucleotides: TGTGCCAGCAGCTTAGGAGGCTCCGGGGGAGGGCCCTCTAACGAGCAGTACTTC. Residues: CASSLGGSGGGPSNEQYF.

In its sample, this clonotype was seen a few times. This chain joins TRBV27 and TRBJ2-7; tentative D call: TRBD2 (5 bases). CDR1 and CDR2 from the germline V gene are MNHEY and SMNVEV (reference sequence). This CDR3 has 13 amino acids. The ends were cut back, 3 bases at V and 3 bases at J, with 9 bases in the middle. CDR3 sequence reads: CASSLKSGYEQYF. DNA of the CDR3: TGTGCCAGCAGTTTGAAAAGCGGCTACGAGCAGTACTTC.

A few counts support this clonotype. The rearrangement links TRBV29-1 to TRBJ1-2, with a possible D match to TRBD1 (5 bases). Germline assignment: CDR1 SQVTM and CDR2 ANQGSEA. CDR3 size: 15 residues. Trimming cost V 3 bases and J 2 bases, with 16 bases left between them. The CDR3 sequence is CSVDQGGEKNYGYTF. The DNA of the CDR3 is TGCAGCGTTGATCAAGGAGGGGAGAAGAACTATGGCTACACCTTC.

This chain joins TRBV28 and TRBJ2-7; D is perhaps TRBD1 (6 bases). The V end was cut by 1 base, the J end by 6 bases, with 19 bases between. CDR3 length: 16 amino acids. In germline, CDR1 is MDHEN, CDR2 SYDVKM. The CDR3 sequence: CASSLSYRALTGEQYF. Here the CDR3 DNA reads TGTGCCAGCAGTTTATCATACAGGGCCTTGACAGGCGAGCAGTACTTC.

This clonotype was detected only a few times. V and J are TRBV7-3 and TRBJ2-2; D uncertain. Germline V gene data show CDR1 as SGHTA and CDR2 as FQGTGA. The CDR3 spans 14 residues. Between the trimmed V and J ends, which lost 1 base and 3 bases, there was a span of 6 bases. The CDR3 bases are TGTGCCAGCAGCTTAAACCGGGACACCGGGGAGCTGTTTTTT. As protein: CASSLNRDTGELFF.

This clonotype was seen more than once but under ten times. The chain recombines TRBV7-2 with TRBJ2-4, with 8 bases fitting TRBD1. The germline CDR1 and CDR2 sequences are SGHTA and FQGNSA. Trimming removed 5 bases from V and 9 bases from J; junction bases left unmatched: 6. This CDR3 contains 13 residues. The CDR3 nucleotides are TGTGCCAGCAGCACATGGACAGGGTCCATTCAGTACTTC. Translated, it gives CASSTWTGSIQYF.

The CDR3 DNA is TGCAGTGCTGGGCGGGAGGGCCACGAGCAGTACTTC. Protein: CSAGREGHEQYF. This chain joins TRBV20-1 and TRBJ2-7; 9 nucleotides align to TRBD2. The CDR3 has 12 residues. Germline assignment: CDR1 DFQATT and CDR2 SNEGSKA (reference sequence). Trimming cost V 5 bases and J 5 bases; bases outside gene matches: 4.

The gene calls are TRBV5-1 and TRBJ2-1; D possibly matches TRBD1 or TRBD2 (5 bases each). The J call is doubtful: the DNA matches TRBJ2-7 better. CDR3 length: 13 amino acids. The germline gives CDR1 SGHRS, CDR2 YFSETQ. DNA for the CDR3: TGCGCCAGCAGCACCGGGGCCGAATACGAGCAGTACTTC. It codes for CASSTGAEYEQYF.

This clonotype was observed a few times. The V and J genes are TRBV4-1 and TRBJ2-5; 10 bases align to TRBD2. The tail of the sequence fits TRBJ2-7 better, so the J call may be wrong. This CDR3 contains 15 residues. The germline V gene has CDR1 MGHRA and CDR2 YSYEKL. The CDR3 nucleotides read TGCGCCAGCAGCCAAACGAGCGGGGGGGCCGACGAGCAGTACTTC. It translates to CASSQTSGGADEQYF.

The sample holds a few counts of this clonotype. This CDR3 is CASSSSGTTYNEQFF. The DNA for the CDR3 is TGTGCCAGCAGTTCGAGCGGGACAACCTACAATGAGCAGTTCTTC. The genes are TRBV12-3 or TRBV12-4 and TRBJ2-5; possible D gene TRBD2, 7 bases. The end of the DNA is better explained by TRBJ2-1, so the J call may be wrong. This CDR3 contains 15 residues.

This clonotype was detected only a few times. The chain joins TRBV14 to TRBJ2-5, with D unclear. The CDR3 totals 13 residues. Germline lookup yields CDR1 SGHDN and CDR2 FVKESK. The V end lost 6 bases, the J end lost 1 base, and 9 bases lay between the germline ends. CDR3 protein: CASSKSFQETQYF. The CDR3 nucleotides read TGTGCCAGCAGTAAAAGTTTCCAAGAGACCCAGTACTTC.

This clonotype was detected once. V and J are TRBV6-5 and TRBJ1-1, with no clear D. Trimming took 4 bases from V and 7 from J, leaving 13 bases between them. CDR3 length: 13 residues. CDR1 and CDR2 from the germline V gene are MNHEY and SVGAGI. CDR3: CASSWNSRFEAFF. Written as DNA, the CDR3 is TGTGCCAGCAGTTGGAACAGCCGTTTTGAAGCTTTCTTT.

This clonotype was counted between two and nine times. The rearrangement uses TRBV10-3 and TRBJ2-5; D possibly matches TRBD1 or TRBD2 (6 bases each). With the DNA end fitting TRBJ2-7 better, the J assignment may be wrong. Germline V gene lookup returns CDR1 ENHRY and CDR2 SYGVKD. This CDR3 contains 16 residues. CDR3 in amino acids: CAISAGGGGGTYEQYF. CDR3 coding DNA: TGTGCCATCAGTGCAGGAGGAGGGGGTGGAACCTACGAGCAGTACTTC.

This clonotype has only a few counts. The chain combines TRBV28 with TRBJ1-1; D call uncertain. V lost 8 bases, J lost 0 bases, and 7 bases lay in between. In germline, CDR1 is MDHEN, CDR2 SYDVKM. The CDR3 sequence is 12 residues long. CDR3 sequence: CASQEMNTEAFF. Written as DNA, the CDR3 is TGTGCCAGCCAAGAAATGAACACTGAAGCTTTCTTT.

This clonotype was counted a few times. The CDR3, as DNA: TGTGCCAGCAGCTTGGGACAGGACCTACAGCCCCAGCATTTT. This translates into CASSLGQDLQPQHF. The V call is TRBV5-5, the J call TRBJ1-5, with TRBD1 as a possible D gene (6 bases). The CDR3 is made up of 14 amino acids. The V gene's germline CDR1 is SGHKS and CDR2 YYEKEE (reference sequence). V was trimmed by 0 bases and J by 7 bases, leaving 11 bases between them.

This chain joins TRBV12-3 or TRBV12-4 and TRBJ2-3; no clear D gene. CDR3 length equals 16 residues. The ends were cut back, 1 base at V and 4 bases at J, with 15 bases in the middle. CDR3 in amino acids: CASSLGWAPGADTQYF. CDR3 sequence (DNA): TGTGCCAGCAGTTTAGGGTGGGCCCCTGGAGCAGATACGCAGTATTTT.

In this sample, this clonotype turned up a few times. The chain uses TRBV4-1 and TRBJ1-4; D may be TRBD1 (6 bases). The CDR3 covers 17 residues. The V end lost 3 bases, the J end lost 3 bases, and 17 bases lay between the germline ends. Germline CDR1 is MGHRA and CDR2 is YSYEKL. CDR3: CASSHHTDRTSNEKLFF. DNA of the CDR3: TGCGCCAGCAGCCACCACACAGACAGGACGTCTAATGAAAAACTGTTTTTT.

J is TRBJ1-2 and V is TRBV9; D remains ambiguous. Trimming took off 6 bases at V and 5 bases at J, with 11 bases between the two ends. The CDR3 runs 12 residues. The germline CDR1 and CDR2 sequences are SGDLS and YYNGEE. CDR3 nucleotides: TGTGCCAGCACCGACCCGGGGTATGGCTACACCTTC. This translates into CASTDPGYGYTF.

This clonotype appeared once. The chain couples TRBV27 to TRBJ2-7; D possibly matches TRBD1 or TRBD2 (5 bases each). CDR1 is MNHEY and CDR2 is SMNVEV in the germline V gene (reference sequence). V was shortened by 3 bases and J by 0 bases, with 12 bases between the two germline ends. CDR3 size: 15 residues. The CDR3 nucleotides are TGTGCCAGCAGTTTTCGGGGACCCCTCTCCTACGAGCAGTACTTC. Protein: CASSFRGPLSYEQYF.

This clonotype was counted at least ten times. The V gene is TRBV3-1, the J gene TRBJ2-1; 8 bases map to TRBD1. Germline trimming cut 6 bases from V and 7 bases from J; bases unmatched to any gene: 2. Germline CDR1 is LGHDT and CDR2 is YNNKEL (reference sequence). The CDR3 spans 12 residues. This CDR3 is CASSTGGNEQFF. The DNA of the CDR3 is TGTGCCAGCAGTACAGGGGGGAATGAGCAGTTCTTC.

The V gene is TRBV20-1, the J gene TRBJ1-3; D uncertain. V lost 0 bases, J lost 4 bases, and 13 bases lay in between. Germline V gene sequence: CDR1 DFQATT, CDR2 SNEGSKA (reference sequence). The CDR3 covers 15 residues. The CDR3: CSARDHRPSGNTIYF. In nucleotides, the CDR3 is TGCAGTGCTAGAGATCACAGACCCTCCGGAAACACCATATATTTT.

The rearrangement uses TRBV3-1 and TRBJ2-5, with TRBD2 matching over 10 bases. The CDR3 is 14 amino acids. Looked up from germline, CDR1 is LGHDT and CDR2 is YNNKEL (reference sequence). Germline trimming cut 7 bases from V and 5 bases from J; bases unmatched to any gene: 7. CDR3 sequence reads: CASNLLAGSETQYF. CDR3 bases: TGTGCCAGCAACCTACTAGCGGGATCGGAGACCCAGTACTTC.

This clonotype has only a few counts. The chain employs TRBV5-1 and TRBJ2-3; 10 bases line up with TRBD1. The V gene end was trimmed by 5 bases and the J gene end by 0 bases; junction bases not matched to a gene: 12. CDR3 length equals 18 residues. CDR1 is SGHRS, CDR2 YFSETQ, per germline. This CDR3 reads CASSRWTPGQGSTDTQYF. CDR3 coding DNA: TGCGCCAGCAGTCGATGGACACCGGGACAGGGGAGCACAGATACGCAGTATTTT.